These 30 T cell receptor beta chains were all obtained from the same sample, sequenced in a study of CD8+CD57+ T cells in acquired aplastic anemia. Patients sequenced had flow cytometry evidence of CD8+CD57+ cell expansion. TCR beta VDJ and CDR3 profiling used genomic DNA as template. In TCRdb, the reads were re-called with MiXCR into one record per CDR3 protein. The repertoire holds over 150,000 distinct CDR3 sequences, with 55% to 65% as singletons. The sequenced sample consisted of sorted CD4+, CD8+, or CD8+CD57+ T cells (not recorded which) from PBMCs. These receptors came from a human donor with aplastic anemia.

This chain connects TRBV7-6 to TRBJ1-5; a possible D gene is TRBD1 (5 bases). CDR1 SGHVS and CDR2 FNYEAQ come from the germline V gene. CDR3 length: 14 residues. V lost 1 base to trimming and J lost 7 bases, with 11 bases between them. The chain's CDR3 is CASSLVQGSQPQHF. The CDR3 region has the DNA TGTGCCAGCAGCTTAGTGCAGGGTTCCCAGCCCCAGCATTTT.

As for this clonotype: Germline is not matched at one junction end, which may reflect a read error. This chain connects TRBV24-1 to TRBJ2-7; D is undetermined. The CDR3 extends over 13 amino acids. Germline lookup yields CDR1 KGHDR and CDR2 SFDVKD. For the CDR3, the DNA is TGTGCCAGCAGTTGGGCGCATATCTACGAGCAGTACTTC. Translation: CASSWAHIYEQYF.

The J gene is TRBJ2-3, the V gene TRBV20-1, with unresolved D. V was shortened by 6 bases and J by 6 bases, with 10 bases between the two germline ends. CDR3 length: 11 amino acids. Looked up from germline, CDR1 is DFQATT and CDR2 is SNEGSKA (reference sequence). DNA of the CDR3: TGCAGTGCCGATTCACGGGATACGCAGTATTTT. Translated: CSADSRDTQYF.

This clonotype was recorded at least ten times. V gene TRBV20-1 combines with J gene TRBJ2-1, with D possibly called TRBD1 or TRBD2 (5 bases each). This CDR3 is built from 12 residues. Trimming took off 3 bases at V and 8 bases at J, with 11 bases between the two ends. Germline-derived CDR1 and CDR2 are DFQATT and SNEGSKA (reference sequence). The CDR3 DNA reads TGCAGTGCTAGCGGGGCCTGGGATGAGCAGTTCTTC. It codes for CSASGAWDEQFF.

This clonotype was observed at least ten times. The chain is built from TRBV11-3 and TRBJ1-1; weak D call: TRBD1 (5 bases). Per germline, CDR1 SGHNT and CDR2 YENEEA. CDR3 length: 17 amino acids. The ends were cut back, 1 base at V and 2 bases at J, with 17 bases in the middle. CDR3 sequence: CASSLAGRGAFNTEAFF. The CDR3 region has the DNA TGTGCCAGCAGCTTAGCCGGGCGTGGGGCTTTTAACACTGAAGCTTTCTTT.

The chain combines TRBV6-2 or TRBV6-3 with TRBJ1-1, with D possibly TRBD1 on 5 matching bases. This CDR3 has 13 amino acids. V dropped 7 bases and J dropped 1 base, with 10 bases sitting between them. Germline assignment: CDR1 MNHEY and CDR2 SVGEGT. The CDR3 spells CASNLDRNTEAFF. For the CDR3, the DNA is TGTGCCAGCAACCTTGACAGGAACACTGAAGCTTTCTTT.

The rearrangement joins TRBV3-1 to TRBJ2-5; the D gene is possibly TRBD1 (6 bases). Germline V gene lookup returns CDR1 LGHDT and CDR2 YNNKEL (reference sequence). This CDR3 contains 14 residues. Trimming cost V 8 bases and J 1 base, with 14 bases left between them. The DNA for the CDR3 is TGTGCCAGCCGAAAAACAGGGTCCCAAGAGACCCAGTACTTC. It encodes CASRKTGSQETQYF.

This clonotype was found a few times. A much bigger clone sits one base away, suggesting this may be a read error. V and J are TRBV2 and TRBJ2-7; no reliable D call. The CDR3 is made up of 13 amino acids. Germline V lookup: CDR1 SNHLY, CDR2 FYNNEI. The DNA of the CDR3 is TGTGCCAGCAGCTCCCCCAGCTCCAGCGAGCAGCACTTC. Its protein product is CASSSPSSSEQHF.

This clonotype was found once. The chain couples TRBV29-1 to TRBJ2-1, with D perhaps matching TRBD1 (5 bases). The CDR3 contains 12 residues. Germline lookup yields CDR1 SQVTM and CDR2 ANQGSEA. Trimming took 8 bases from V and 6 from J, leaving 14 bases between them. The CDR3 sequence: CSSLGRGNEQFF. DNA of the CDR3: TGCAGCAGTTTAGGAAGGGGCAATGAGCAGTTCTTC.

The V and J genes are TRBV20-1 and TRBJ2-7; 7 bases line up with TRBD1. The CDR3 sequence is 13 residues long. J lost 4 bases, V lost 4 bases, and 7 bases had no gene match. Germline CDR1 and CDR2: DFQATT and SNEGSKA (reference sequence). CDR3 sequence (DNA): TGCAGTGCTACCGGGACAGAGGAGTACGAGCAGTACTTC. This gives the protein CSATGTEEYEQYF.

Regarding this clonotype: At one of its ends the junction is not consistent with the germline gene, which may arise from a read error. The chain links TRBV7-9 to TRBJ2-3, with no clear D. The CDR3 loop spans 15 amino acids. CDR1 and CDR2 from the germline V gene are SEHNR and FQNEAQ (reference sequence). The CDR3 region is CASSPQSGGTDTQYF. CDR3 DNA sequence: TGTGCCAGCAGCCCGCAATCTGGCGGCACGGATACGCAGTATTTT. Complete variable domain (other parts from reference TRBV7-9 and TRBJ2-3): DTGVSQNPRHKITKRGQNVTFRCDPISEHNRLYWYRQTLGQGPEFLTYFQNEAQLEKSRLLSDRFSAERPKGSFSTLEIQRTEQGDSAMYLCASSPQSGGTDTQYFGPGTRLTVL.

This chain uses TRBV25-1 with TRBJ1-1; 7 bases are a match to TRBD1. The V gene end was trimmed by 4 bases and the J gene end by 4 bases; junction bases not matched to a gene: 6. The CDR3 consists of 14 residues. Germline V gives CDR1 MGHDK, CDR2 SYGVNS. The CDR3 DNA reads TGTGCCAGCAGTGCCTCGACAGGGCTCACTGAAGCTTTCTTT. Residues: CASSASTGLTEAFF.

V is TRBV20-1 and J is TRBJ1-5; D remains unclear. Trimming removed 3 bases at V and 3 bases at J, with 9 bases between. Germline CDR1 is DFQATT and CDR2 is SNEGSKA (reference sequence). The CDR3 consists of 13 residues. CDR3 protein: CSARAAYNQPQHF. CDR3 nucleotide sequence: TGCAGTGCTAGGGCAGCGTACAATCAGCCCCAGCATTTT.

Here the CDR3 reads CSVDPTGSTDSNQPQHF. CDR3 sequence (DNA): TGCAGCGTTGATCCCACAGGGAGCACAGATAGCAATCAGCCCCAGCATTTT. V gene TRBV29-1 combines with J gene TRBJ1-5; TRBD1 might be the D (6 bases). The ends were cut back, 3 bases at V and 0 bases at J, with 18 bases in the middle. Germline V gives CDR1 SQVTM, CDR2 ANQGSEA. This CDR3 contains 17 residues.

This clonotype was detected only a few times. The chain has TRBV20-1 and TRBJ2-2; 9 bases agree with TRBD1. The J segment lost 2 bases and the V segment lost 5 bases, leaving 3 bases of the junction unmatched. Germline CDR1 DFQATT, CDR2 SNEGSKA (reference sequence). CDR3 length: 14 residues. CDR3 sequence (DNA): TGCAGTGCTCAGGGACAGGGTAACACCGGGGAGCTGTTTTTT. Its protein is CSAQGQGNTGELFF.

This clonotype was counted only a few times. The chain joins TRBV6-5 to TRBJ1-1; D call uncertain. The V gene lost 6 bases and the J gene lost 3 bases, with 11 bases spanning the gap. Germline loops: CDR1 MNHEY, CDR2 SVGAGI. The CDR3 covers 13 residues. CDR3 region: CASSLGPDTEAFF. The DNA of the CDR3 is TGTGCCAGCAGCCTCGGACCGGACACTGAAGCTTTCTTT.

The chain uses TRBV7-6 and TRBJ1-1; D perhaps matches TRBD1 (5 bases). With 5 bases removed from V and 4 bases from J, the gap between germline ends came to 23 bases. Germline V gives CDR1 SGHVS, CDR2 FNYEAQ. CDR3 length: 17 residues. CDR3 region: CASSPTPLRGPTTEAFF. DNA of the CDR3: TGTGCCAGCAGCCCCACCCCCCTTCGGGGACCAACCACTGAAGCTTTCTTT. Full variable domain (outside the CDR3, taken from reference TRBV7-6 and TRBJ1-1): GAGVSQSPRYKVTKRGQDVALRCDPISGHVSLYWYRQALGQGPEFLTYFNYEAQQDKSGLPNDRFSAERPEGSISTLTIQRTEQRDSAMYRCASSPTPLRGPTTEAFFGQGTRLTVV.

This sequence joins TRBV12-3 or TRBV12-4 and TRBJ2-3; D perhaps matches TRBD2 (5 bases). The CDR3 consists of 13 residues. Trimming cost V 8 bases and J 2 bases, with 11 bases left between them. The CDR3 bases are TGTGCCAGCTCAGCGGCGATCACAGATACGCAGTATTTT. Amino acid sequence: CASSAAITDTQYF.

This clonotype was seen a handful of times. Lacking the conserved final phenylalanine or tryptophan, this CDR3 likely reflects a read error. V usage is TRBV4-1 and J usage is TRBJ1-2; D not resolved. V was cut by 4 bases and J by 2 bases, with 14 bases left in between. This CDR3 has 15 amino acids. Germline CDR1 reads MGHRA; CDR2 reads YSYEKL. CDR3 residues: CASSPGPQGNYGYTL. The CDR3 nucleotides are TGCGCCAGCAGCCCCGGCCCACAAGGGAACTATGGCTACACCCTC.

In this sample, this clonotype turned up a few times. Since a much larger clone is just one base distant, this may be a read error. The chain couples TRBV4-1 to TRBJ2-7; the match to TRBD2 covers 7 bases. The CDR3 is 14 residues long. The J segment lost 4 bases and the V segment lost 0 bases, leaving 3 bases of the junction unmatched. Germline loops: CDR1 MGHRA, CDR2 YSYEKL. The DNA of the CDR3 is TGCGCCAGCAGCCAAGATCGGGAGGTATACGAGCAGTACTTC. This encodes CASSQDREVYEQYF.

The sample holds many counts of this clonotype. V is TRBV5-8 and J is TRBJ2-3; no reliable D call. Germline lookup yields CDR1 SGHTS and CDR2 YDEGEE. Trimming shortened V by 4 bases and J by 2 bases, and 11 bases separated the two germline ends. CDR3 length: 14 residues. Here the CDR3 DNA reads TGTGCCAGCAGCCCCGAGACTCTCACAGATACGCAGTATTTT. This codes for CASSPETLTDTQYF.

The rearrangement joins TRBV5-1 to TRBJ1-1; D unclear. This CDR3 region has 12 residues. Looked up from germline, CDR1 is SGHRS and CDR2 is YFSETQ. V lost 3 bases to trimming and J lost 8 bases, with 11 bases between them. CDR3 nucleotide sequence: TGCGCCAGCAGCTCCGGAGTAGGAGAAGCTTTCTTT. Translating gives CASSSGVGEAFF.

This chain connects TRBV29-1 to TRBJ2-7, with D perhaps being TRBD1 or TRBD2 (6 bases each). Trimming stripped 2 bases from V and 0 bases from J, with 14 bases between. The CDR3 extends over 15 amino acids. CDR1 and CDR2 from the germline V gene are SQVTM and ANQGSEA. CDR3 coding DNA: TGCAGCGTTGAAACGGAAGGGGGGAGCTCCTACGAGCAGTACTTC. Translating gives CSVETEGGSSYEQYF.

The chain employs TRBV7-9 and TRBJ2-5; 7 nucleotides agree with TRBD1. Germline trimming cut 5 bases from V and 0 bases from J; bases unmatched to any gene: 3. This CDR3 has 14 amino acids. Germline lookup yields CDR1 SEHNR and CDR2 FQNEAQ (reference sequence). CDR3 nucleotides: TGTGCCAGCAGCCGAGGGGGCAACCAAGAGACCCAGTACTTC. This gives the protein CASSRGGNQETQYF. Using reference TRBV7-9 and TRBJ2-5 for the parts outside the CDR3, the full variable domain is DTGVSQNPRHKITKRGQNVTFRCDPISEHNRLYWYRQTLGQGPEFLTYFQNEAQLEKSRLLSDRFSAERPKGSFSTLEIQRTEQGDSAMYLCASSRGGNQETQYFGPGTRLLVL.

This clonotype was counted a few times. This chain links TRBV5-1 with TRBJ1-1; D gene uncertain. Germline loops: CDR1 SGHRS, CDR2 YFSETQ. The CDR3 is 13 amino acids. Trimming took 4 bases from V and 0 from J, leaving 7 bases between them. CDR3: CASSPEVNTEAFF. The CDR3 DNA reads as TGCGCCAGCAGCCCGGAGGTGAACACTGAAGCTTTCTTT. Based on the CDR3 plus reference TRBV5-1 and TRBJ1-1, the full variable domain is KAGVTQTPRYLIKTRGQQVTLSCSPISGHRSVSWYQQTPGQGLQFLFEYFSETQRNKGNFPGRFSGRQFSNSRSEMNVSTLELGDSALYLCASSPEVNTEAFFGQGTRLTVV.

This rearrangement joins TRBV20-1 to TRBJ2-7; 7 nucleotides match TRBD2. This CDR3 comprises 13 residues. Trimming took 6 bases from V and 6 from J; bases not matched to a gene: 11. Germline V gene data show CDR1 as DFQATT and CDR2 as SNEGSKA (reference sequence). CDR3 nucleotides: TGCAGTGCGATACGAACGGGGGGTACCGAGCAGTACTTC. It yields the protein CSAIRTGGTEQYF.

The chain combines TRBV29-1 with TRBJ1-2; D possibly corresponds to TRBD1 (6 bases). The V end lost 0 bases, the J end lost 4 bases, and 9 bases lay between the germline ends. The germline V gene encodes CDR1 SQVTM and CDR2 ANQGSEA. The CDR3 spans 13 residues. The CDR3 DNA follows: TGCAGCGTTGAAGAGGCAGGGGTCTATGGCTACACCTTC. This translates into CSVEEAGVYGYTF.

The J gene is TRBJ2-7, the V gene TRBV12-3 or TRBV12-4, with no clear D. Trimming shortened V by 1 base and J by 3 bases, and 10 bases separated the two germline ends. CDR3 length: 14 residues. CDR3 sequence reads: CASSLGGSLYEQYF. As DNA, the CDR3 is TGTGCCAGCAGTTTAGGGGGATCACTCTACGAGCAGTACTTC.

This clonotype was detected ten times or more. The CDR3 is CASSGGIGDTQYF. The CDR3 DNA reads TGTGCCAGCAGTGGAGGGATCGGGGATACGCAGTATTTT. The rearrangement joins TRBV2 to TRBJ2-3; D perhaps matches TRBD2 (5 bases). Germline CDR1 and CDR2: SNHLY and FYNNEI. The CDR3 is 13 residues long. Trimming removed 4 bases from V and 6 bases from J, with 11 bases in between.

The V gene is TRBV29-1, the J gene TRBJ1-4; 7 bases line up with TRBD1. This CDR3 is built from 15 residues. Germline V gives CDR1 SQVTM, CDR2 ANQGSEA. V trimming: 0 bases; J trimming: 0 bases; junction bases outside the gene matches: 1. In nucleotides, the CDR3 is TGCAGCGTTGAAGACACAGGGGCAACTAATGAAAAACTGTTTTTT. Translated: CSVEDTGATNEKLFF.